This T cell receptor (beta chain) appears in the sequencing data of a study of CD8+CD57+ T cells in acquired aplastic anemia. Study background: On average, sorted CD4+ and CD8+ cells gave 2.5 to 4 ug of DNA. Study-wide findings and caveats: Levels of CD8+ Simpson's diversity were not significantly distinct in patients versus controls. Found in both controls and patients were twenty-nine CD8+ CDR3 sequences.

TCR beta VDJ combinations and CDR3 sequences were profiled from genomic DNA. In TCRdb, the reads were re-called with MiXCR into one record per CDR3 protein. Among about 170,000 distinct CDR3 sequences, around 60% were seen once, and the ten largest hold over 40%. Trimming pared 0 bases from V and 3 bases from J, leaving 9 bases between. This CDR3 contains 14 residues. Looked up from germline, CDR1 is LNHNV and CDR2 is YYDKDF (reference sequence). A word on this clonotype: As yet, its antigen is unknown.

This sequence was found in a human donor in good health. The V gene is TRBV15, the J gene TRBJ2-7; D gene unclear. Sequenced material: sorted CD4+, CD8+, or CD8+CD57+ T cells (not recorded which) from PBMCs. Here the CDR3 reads CATSREGSDYEQYF. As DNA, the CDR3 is TGTGCCACCAGCAGAGAGGGTTCAGACTACGAGCAGTACTTC.